These 6 T cell receptor beta chains were sequenced from one sample in a study of shared clonotypes between healthy human individuals. This table comes from immunoSEQ multiplex PCR, and its TCRdb copy is limited to in-frame clones, with some not included. This sample has roughly 2.6 million clones, with over 85% found just once. The material sequenced was naive CD4+ T cells sorted from blood. Regarding subset: CD45RA+ positively selected. Receptors were obtained from a man younger than 30 in good health.

The chain employs TRBV30 and TRBJ2-6, with D perhaps given as TRBD1 or TRBD2 (5 bases each). Germline values: CDR1 GTSNPN, CDR2 SVGIG (reference sequence). The CDR3 extends over 14 amino acids. V lost 7 bases and J lost 1, with 11 bases in between. CDR3 coding DNA: TGTGCCTCCTCGGGACCTTCTGGGGCCAACGTCCTGACTTTC. This codes for CASSGPSGANVLTF.

The chain has TRBV19 and TRBJ1-2; D unclear. The germline V and J ends were trimmed by 0 bases and 0 bases, with 5 bases remaining between them. The CDR3 covers 14 residues. CDR1 and CDR2 from the germline V gene are LNHDA and SQIVND (reference sequence). In DNA form, the CDR3 reads TGTGCCAGTAGTATAGATCGAGCTAACTATGGCTACACCTTC. Its protein is CASSIDRANYGYTF.

As concerns this clone: Distinct nucleotide sequences in the sample also encode this CDR3. This chain's CDR3 is CSARKGETQYF. In DNA form, the CDR3 reads TGCAGTGCTAGGAAGGGGGAGACCCAGTACTTC. J is TRBJ2-5 and V is TRBV20-1, with D possibly being TRBD1 (5 bases). The CDR3 is 11 amino acids. V dropped 3 bases and J dropped 5 bases, with 7 bases sitting between them. CDR1 is DFQATT, CDR2 SNEGSKA, per germline (reference sequence).

This sequence joins TRBV5-5 and TRBJ2-2, with no clear D. Trimming cost V 4 bases and J 4 bases, with 11 bases left between them. The CDR3 is made up of 14 amino acids. Looked up from germline, CDR1 is SGHKS and CDR2 is YYEKEE (reference sequence). The CDR3: CASSGTAFTGELFF. In DNA form, the CDR3 reads TGTGCCAGCAGCGGTACAGCGTTCACCGGGGAGCTGTTTTTT.

The V call is TRBV5-1, the J call TRBJ1-3; D remains unclear. Germline V gene sequence: CDR1 SGHRS, CDR2 YFSETQ. The CDR3 consists of 16 residues. V was clipped by 4 bases and J by 2 bases, with 16 bases between them. The chain's CDR3 is CASSGNGGRAGNTIYF. CDR3 in DNA: TGCGCCAGCAGCGGAAACGGAGGAAGGGCTGGAAACACCATATATTTT.

J is TRBJ2-5 and V is TRBV18; TRBD2 is a possible D gene (5 bases). V was trimmed by 3 bases and J by 5 bases, leaving 13 bases between them. This CDR3 contains 14 residues. Germline V gene data show CDR1 as KGHSH and CDR2 as LQKENI. CDR3 protein: CASSPLSQRETQYF. CDR3 nucleotides: TGTGCCAGCTCACCTTTGTCCCAGCGGGAGACCCAGTACTTC.